This entry features one TCR beta chain sequence. One end of the junction fails to match germline, which may point to a read error. The source of the sample is a study of blood T cell repertoires in COVID-19. Germline V CDR1 and CDR2: LNHDA, SQIVND (reference sequence). The CDR3 is made up of 18 amino acids. Repertoires were generated with immunoSEQ multiplex PCR, while TCRdb's copy carries only in-frame clones and drops some. The data hold fewer than 200,000 clones, with around 80% observed a single time. J is TRBJ2-7 and V is TRBV19; 9 nucleotides align to TRBD1. The sequencing sample was made of PBMCs or T cells enriched from blood (not recorded which). The clonotype was recovered from a man between 50 and 59 years old who had recovered from COVID-19. This CDR3 reads CASSLEWTGTGPTYEQYF. The CDR3, as DNA: TGTGCCAGTAGTTTAGAGTGGACTGGGACAGGGCCAACCTACGAGCAGTACTTC.